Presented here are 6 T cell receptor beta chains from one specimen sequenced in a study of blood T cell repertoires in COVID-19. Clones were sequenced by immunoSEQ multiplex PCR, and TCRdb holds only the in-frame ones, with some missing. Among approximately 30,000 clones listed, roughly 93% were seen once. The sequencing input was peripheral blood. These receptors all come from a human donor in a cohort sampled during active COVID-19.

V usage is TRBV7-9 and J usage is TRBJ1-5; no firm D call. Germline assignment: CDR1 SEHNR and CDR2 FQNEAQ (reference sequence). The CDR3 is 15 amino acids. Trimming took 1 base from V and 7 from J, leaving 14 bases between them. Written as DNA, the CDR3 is TGTGCCAGCAGCTTAGGGACGGAGGCAGAGCAGCCCCAGCATTTT. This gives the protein CASSLGTEAEQPQHF. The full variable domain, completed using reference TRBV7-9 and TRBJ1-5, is DTGVSQNPRHKITKRGQNVTFRCDPISEHNRLYWYRQTLGQGPEFLTYFQNEAQLEKSRLLSDRFSAERPKGSFSTLEIQRTEQGDSAMYLCASSLGTEAEQPQHFGDGTRLSIL.

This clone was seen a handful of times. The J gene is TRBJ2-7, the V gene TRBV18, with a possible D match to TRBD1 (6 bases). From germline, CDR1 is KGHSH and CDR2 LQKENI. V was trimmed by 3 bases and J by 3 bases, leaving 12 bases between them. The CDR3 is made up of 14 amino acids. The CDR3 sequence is CASSPTTGLYEQYF. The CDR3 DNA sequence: TGTGCCAGCTCACCGACAACAGGGCTCTACGAGCAGTACTTC.

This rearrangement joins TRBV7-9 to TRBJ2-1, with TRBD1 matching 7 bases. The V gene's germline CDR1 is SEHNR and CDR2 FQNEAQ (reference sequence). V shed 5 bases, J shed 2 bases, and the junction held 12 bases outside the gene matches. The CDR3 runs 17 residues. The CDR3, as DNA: TGTGCCAGCAGCACGCCTGACAGGGTCTGGACCTACAATGAGCAGTTCTTC. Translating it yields CASSTPDRVWTYNEQFF.

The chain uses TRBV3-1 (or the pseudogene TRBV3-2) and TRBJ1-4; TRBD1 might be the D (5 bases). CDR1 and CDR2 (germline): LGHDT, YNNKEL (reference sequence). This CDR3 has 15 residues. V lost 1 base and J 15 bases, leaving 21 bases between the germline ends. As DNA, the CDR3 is TGTGCCAGCAGCCAAGCGAAGCAGGGACGGGGGAATTTGTTTTTT. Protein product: CASSQAKQGRGNLFF.

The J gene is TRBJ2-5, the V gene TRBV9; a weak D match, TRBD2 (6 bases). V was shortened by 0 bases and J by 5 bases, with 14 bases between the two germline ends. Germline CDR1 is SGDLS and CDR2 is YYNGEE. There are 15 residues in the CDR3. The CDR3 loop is CASSVAASRGETQYF. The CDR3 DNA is TGTGCCAGCAGCGTAGCGGCTTCCCGGGGGGAGACCCAGTACTTC.

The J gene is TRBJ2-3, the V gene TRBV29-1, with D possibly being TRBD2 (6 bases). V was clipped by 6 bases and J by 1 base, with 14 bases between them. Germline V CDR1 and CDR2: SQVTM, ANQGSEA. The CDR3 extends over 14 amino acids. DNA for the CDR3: TGCAGCGTGGCGGGACTCTCTGGCACAGATACGCAGTATTTT. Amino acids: CSVAGLSGTDTQYF.